Below are 10 T cell receptor beta chains sequenced from a single sample in a study of graft-versus-host responses after intestinal transplantation. Investigators treated the graft tissue so that it released intraepithelial and lamina propria lymphocytes. Generated by immunoSEQ multiplex PCR, the TCRdb table keeps only in-frame clones and is missing some. The table records nearly 4,500 clones, over 60% of them present only once. Source: ileum tissue, taken roughly 330 days after intestinal transplantation. Every receptor here comes from a human patient who received an intestinal transplant, so some T cells may come from the graft donor.

The chain carries TRBV7-6 and TRBJ2-5; 8 nucleotides align to TRBD2. Germline CDR1 and CDR2: SGHVS and FNYEAQ. With V trimmed by 1 base and J by 7 bases, 14 bases remained unmatched. This CDR3 comprises 17 residues. This CDR3 reads CASSLEGTEFRGGTQYF. In DNA, the CDR3 is TGTGCCAGCAGCTTAGAGGGGACTGAGTTCCGGGGGGGGACCCAGTACTTC.

The chain has TRBV19 and TRBJ2-1; no firm D call. Germline V gene lookup returns CDR1 LNHDA and CDR2 SQIVND (reference sequence). This CDR3 spans 16 amino acids. Deletions cut 6 bases from V and 2 bases from J, with 17 bases between. The CDR3 nucleotides are TGTGCCAGTAGCCTACGAGGCTCCCTGACCTACAATGAGCAGTTCTTC. Translation: CASSLRGSLTYNEQFF.

The chain recombines TRBV28 with TRBJ1-1; D remains ambiguous. V dropped 8 bases and J dropped 1 base, with 8 bases sitting between them. The CDR3 is made up of 12 amino acids. Germline CDR1 MDHEN, CDR2 SYDVKM. CDR3 region: CASGTANTEAFF. CDR3 DNA: TGTGCCAGCGGAACAGCGAACACTGAAGCTTTCTTT. The variable domain in full, with the rest retrieved from reference TRBV28 and TRBJ1-1, is DVKVTQSSRYLVKRTGEKVFLECVQDMDHENMFWYRQDPGLGLRLIYFSYDVKMKEKGDIPEGYSVSREKKERFSLILESASTNQTSMYLCASGTANTEAFFGQGTRLTVV.

The rearrangement links TRBV6-1 to TRBJ2-1, with D tentatively TRBD2 (7 bases). Germline V gene lookup returns CDR1 MNHNS and CDR2 SASEGT. This CDR3 is 14 amino acids long. Deletions cut 0 bases from V and 5 bases from J, with 8 bases between. This CDR3 is CASSEAGGHNEQFF. The CDR3 nucleotides read TGTGCCAGCAGTGAAGCGGGGGGGCACAATGAGCAGTTCTTC.

This chain connects TRBV7-3 to TRBJ2-1; no clear D. The CDR3 length is 13 residues. The V end lost 0 bases, the J end lost 9 bases, and 9 bases lay between the germline ends. Germline-derived CDR1 and CDR2 are SGHTA and FQGTGA. CDR3 sequence (DNA): TGTGCCAGCAGCTTAACGTTGGTCGGTGAGCAGTTCTTC. Translating it yields CASSLTLVGEQFF.

The chain couples TRBV5-1 to TRBJ1-2, with D possibly matching TRBD1 (5 bases). Trimming left V 4 bases short and J 3 bases short, with 13 bases between. The CDR3 spans 14 residues. In germline, CDR1 is SGHRS, CDR2 YFSETQ. CDR3 sequence (DNA): TGCGCCAGCAGCACAACAACAGGCTACTATGGCTACACCTTC. This sequence encodes CASSTTTGYYGYTF.

This clone was detected a few times. The J gene is TRBJ2-7, the V gene TRBV6-6; 7 positions match TRBD1. Germline-derived CDR1 and CDR2 are MNHNY and SVGAGI (reference sequence). The CDR3 consists of 16 residues. Trimming at V came to 0 bases and at J to 2 bases, leaving 7 bases not matched to a gene. CDR3 nucleotide sequence: TGTGCCAGCAGTTACTCGGTTCGACAGGGCACCTACGAGCAGTACTTC. The encoded protein is CASSYSVRQGTYEQYF.

As DNA, the CDR3 is TGTGCCAGCTCACCAGTAATCCAAGAGACCCAGTACTTC. Amino acid sequence: CASSPVIQETQYF. V is TRBV18 and J is TRBJ2-5; D gene uncertain. With 2 bases removed from V and 1 base from J, the gap between germline ends came to 5 bases. The germline V gene encodes CDR1 KGHSH and CDR2 LQKENI. The CDR3 length is 13 residues.

V and J are TRBV27 and TRBJ2-1, with TRBD2 as a possible D gene (5 bases). CDR1 is MNHEY, CDR2 SMNVEV, per germline (reference sequence). This CDR3 is 15 amino acids long. Trimming removed 8 bases at V and 0 bases at J, with 14 bases between. The CDR3 bases are TGTGCCAGCGGTAGACTAACCAGCTCCTACAATGAGCAGTTCTTC. Protein sequence: CASGRLTSSYNEQFF.

The chain links TRBV7-9 to TRBJ2-5; 7 positions agree with TRBD2. Germline values: CDR1 SEHNR, CDR2 FQNEAQ (reference sequence). The CDR3 runs to 16 residues. Trimming took 8 bases from V and 5 from J; bases not matched to a gene: 17. The CDR3: CASEHRMAGDLETQYF. The CDR3 DNA reads as TGTGCCAGCGAGCATCGGATGGCGGGAGACTTGGAGACCCAGTACTTC.